The 2 T cell receptor beta chains below were found in one sample sequenced in a study of cytomegalovirus exposure and HLA in healthy donors. PCR primers comprised 60 Vbeta and 13 Jbeta primers. Here immunoSEQ multiplex PCR was the method, and the copy in TCRdb shows in-frame clones only, minus some. The sample carries 150,000 to 200,000 clones, roughly 84% recorded once. The sequencing input was PBMCs. The receptors were sampled from a girl less than two years old in good health and CMV-seronegative.

The gene calls are TRBV5-1 and TRBJ1-1; TRBD1 agrees at 8 bases. Germline V gene sequence: CDR1 SGHRS, CDR2 YFSETQ. The CDR3 extends over 14 amino acids. The trim removed 3 bases at V and 2 bases at J, leaving 3 bases unmatched. CDR3: CASSSGQVNTEAFF. CDR3 sequence (DNA): TGCGCCAGCAGCTCGGGACAGGTTAACACTGAAGCTTTCTTT.

This chain connects TRBV10-3 to TRBJ1-2, with D maybe TRBD1 (6 bases). Germline loops: CDR1 ENHRY, CDR2 SYGVKD. The CDR3 sequence is 13 residues long. V lost 8 bases to trimming and J lost 6 bases, with 16 bases between them. The CDR3 here is CAIAGDPLDGYTF. CDR3 nucleotides: TGTGCCATCGCAGGGGACCCCCTCGATGGCTACACCTTC.